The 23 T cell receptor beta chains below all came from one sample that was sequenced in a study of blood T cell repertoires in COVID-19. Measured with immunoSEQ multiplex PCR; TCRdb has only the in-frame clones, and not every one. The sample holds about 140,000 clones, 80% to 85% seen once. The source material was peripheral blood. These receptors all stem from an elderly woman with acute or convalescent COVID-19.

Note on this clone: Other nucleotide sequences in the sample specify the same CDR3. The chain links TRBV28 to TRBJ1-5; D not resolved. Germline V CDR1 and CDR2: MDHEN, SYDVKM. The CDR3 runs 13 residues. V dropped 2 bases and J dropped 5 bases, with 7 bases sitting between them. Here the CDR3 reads CASSLAGYQPQHF. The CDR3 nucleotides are TGTGCCAGCAGTTTAGCGGGGTATCAGCCCCAGCATTTT.

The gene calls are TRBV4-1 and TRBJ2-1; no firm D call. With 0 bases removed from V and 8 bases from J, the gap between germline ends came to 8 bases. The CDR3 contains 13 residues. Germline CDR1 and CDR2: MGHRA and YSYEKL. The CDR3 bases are TGCGCCAGCAGCCAAGATCGCAGATATGAGCAGTTCTTC. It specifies CASSQDRRYEQFF.

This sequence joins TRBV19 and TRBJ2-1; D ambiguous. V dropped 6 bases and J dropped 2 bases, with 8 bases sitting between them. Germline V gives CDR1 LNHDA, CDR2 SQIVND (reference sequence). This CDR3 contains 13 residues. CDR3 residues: CASSATTYNEQFF. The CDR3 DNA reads TGTGCCAGTAGCGCAACTACCTACAATGAGCAGTTCTTC.

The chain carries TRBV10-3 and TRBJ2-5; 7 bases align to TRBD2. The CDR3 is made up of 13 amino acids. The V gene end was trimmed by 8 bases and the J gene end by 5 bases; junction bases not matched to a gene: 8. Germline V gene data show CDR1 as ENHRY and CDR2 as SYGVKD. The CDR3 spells CAIALGTKETQYF. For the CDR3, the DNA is TGTGCCATCGCGCTGGGGACTAAGGAGACCCAGTACTTC.

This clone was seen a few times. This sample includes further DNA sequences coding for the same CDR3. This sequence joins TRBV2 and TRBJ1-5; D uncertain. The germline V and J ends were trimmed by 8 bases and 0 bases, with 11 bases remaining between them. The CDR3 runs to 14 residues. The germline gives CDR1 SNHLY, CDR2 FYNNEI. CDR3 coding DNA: TGTGCCAGCCGGGAGGGCCTTAGCAATCAGCCCCAGCATTTT. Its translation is CASREGLSNQPQHF.

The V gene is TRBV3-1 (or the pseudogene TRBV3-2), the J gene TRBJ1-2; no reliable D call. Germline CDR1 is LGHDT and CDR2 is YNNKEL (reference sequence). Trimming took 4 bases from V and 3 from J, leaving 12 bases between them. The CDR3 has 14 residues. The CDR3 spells CASSPLQTHYGYTF. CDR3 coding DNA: TGTGCCAGCAGCCCACTTCAAACTCACTATGGCTACACCTTC.

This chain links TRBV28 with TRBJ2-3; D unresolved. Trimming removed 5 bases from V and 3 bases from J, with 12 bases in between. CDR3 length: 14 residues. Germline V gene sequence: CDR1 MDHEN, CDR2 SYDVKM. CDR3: CASSELSLTDTQYF. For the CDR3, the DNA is TGTGCCAGCAGTGAATTGAGCTTGACAGATACGCAGTATTTT.

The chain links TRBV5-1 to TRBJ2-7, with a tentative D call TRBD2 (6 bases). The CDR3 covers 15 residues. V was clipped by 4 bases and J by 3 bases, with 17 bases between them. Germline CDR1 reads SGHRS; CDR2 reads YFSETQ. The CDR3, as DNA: TGCGCCAGCAGCCCGGGACTCACTGAAAACTACGAGCAGTACTTC. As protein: CASSPGLTENYEQYF. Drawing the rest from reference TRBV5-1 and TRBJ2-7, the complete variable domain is KAGVTQTPRYLIKTRGQQVTLSCSPISGHRSVSWYQQTPGQGLQFLFEYFSETQRNKGNFPGRFSGRQFSNSRSEMNVSTLELGDSALYLCASSPGLTENYEQYFGPGTRLTVT.

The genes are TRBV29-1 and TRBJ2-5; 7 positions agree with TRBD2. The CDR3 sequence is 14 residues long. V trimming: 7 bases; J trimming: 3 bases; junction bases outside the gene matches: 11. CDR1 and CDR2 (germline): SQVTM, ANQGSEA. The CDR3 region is CSASRGGPKETQYF. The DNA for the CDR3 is TGCAGCGCGAGCCGGGGAGGGCCAAAAGAGACCCAGTACTTC.

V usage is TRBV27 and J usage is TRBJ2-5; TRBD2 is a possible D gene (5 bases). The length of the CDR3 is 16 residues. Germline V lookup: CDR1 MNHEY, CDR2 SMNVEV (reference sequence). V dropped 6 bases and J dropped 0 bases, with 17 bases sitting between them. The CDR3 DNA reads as TGTGCCAGCAGCCCTGCGGAAGGAGGCTACCAAGAGACCCAGTACTTC. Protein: CASSPAEGGYQETQYF.

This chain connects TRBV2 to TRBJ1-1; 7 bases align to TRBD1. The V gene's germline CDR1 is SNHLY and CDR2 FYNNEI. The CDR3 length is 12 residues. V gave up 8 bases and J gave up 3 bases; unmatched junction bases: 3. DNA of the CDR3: TGTGCCAGCCAAGGGGGCTACACTGAAGCTTTCTTT. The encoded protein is CASQGGYTEAFF.

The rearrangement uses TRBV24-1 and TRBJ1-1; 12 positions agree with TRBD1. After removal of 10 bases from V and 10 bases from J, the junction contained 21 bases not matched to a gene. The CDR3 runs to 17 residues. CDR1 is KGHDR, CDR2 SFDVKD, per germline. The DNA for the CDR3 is TGTGCCACTCACGACCGGGACAGGGGGCCGAGGGACGCTTCAGCTTTCTTT. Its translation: CATHDRDRGPRDASAFF.

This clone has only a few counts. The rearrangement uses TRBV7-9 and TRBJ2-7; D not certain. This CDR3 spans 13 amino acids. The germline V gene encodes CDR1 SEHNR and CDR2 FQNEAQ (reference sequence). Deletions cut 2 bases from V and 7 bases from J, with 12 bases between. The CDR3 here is CASSLPRRSEQYF. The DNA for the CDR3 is TGTGCCAGCAGCTTACCGCGCAGGTCGGAGCAGTACTTC.

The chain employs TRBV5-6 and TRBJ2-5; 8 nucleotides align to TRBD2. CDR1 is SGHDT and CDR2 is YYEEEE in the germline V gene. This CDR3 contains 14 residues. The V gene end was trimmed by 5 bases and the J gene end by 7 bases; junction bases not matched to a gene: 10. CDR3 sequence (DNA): TGTGCCAGCAGACTAGCGGCGGGCCTGGGGACCCAGTACTTC. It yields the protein CASRLAAGLGTQYF.

In DNA, the CDR3 is TGTGCCACCAGTGATCCGGACAGGGGCGGTTTATATGGCTACACCTTC. The encoded protein is CATSDPDRGGLYGYTF. The chain links TRBV24-1 to TRBJ1-2, with 9 bases lining up with TRBD1. Germline V gene data show CDR1 as KGHDR and CDR2 as SFDVKD. The junction had 9 bases not matched to a gene; V was cut back by 3 bases and J by 5 bases. The CDR3 runs to 16 residues.

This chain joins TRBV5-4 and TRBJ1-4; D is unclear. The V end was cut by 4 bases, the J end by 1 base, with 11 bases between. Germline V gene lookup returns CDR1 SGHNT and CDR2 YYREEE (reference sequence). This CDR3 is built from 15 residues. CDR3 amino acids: CASSAGSGTNEKLFF. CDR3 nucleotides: TGTGCCAGCAGCGCGGGATCGGGAACTAATGAAAAACTGTTTTTT. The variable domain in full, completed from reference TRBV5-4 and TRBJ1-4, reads ETGVTQSPTHLIKTRGQQVTLRCSSQSGHNTVSWYQQALGQGPQFIFQYYREEENGRGNFPPRFSGLQFPNYSSELNVNALELDDSALYLCASSAGSGTNEKLFFGSGTQLSVL.

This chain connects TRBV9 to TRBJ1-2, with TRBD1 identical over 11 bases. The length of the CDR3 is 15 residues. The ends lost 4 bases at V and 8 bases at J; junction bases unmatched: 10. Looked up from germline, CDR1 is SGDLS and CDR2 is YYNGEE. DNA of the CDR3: TGTGCCAGCAGCCCTTCGGGACAGGGGGAGAGGGGCTACACCTTC. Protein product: CASSPSGQGERGYTF.

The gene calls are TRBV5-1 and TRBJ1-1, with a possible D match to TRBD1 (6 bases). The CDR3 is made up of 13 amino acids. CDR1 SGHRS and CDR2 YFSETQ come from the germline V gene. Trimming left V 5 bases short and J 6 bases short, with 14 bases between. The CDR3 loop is CASRRIGTPEAFF. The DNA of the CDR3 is TGCGCCAGCAGGCGAATAGGGACACCTGAAGCTTTCTTT. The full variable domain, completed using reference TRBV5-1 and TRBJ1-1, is KAGVTQTPRYLIKTRGQQVTLSCSPISGHRSVSWYQQTPGQGLQFLFEYFSETQRNKGNFPGRFSGRQFSNSRSEMNVSTLELGDSALYLCASRRIGTPEAFFGQGTRLTVV.

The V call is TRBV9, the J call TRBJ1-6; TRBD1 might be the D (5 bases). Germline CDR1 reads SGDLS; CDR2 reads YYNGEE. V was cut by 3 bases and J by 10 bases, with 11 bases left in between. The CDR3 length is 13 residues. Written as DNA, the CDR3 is TGTGCCAGCAGCGAGACAGTAGGCTCACCCCTCCACTTT. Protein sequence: CASSETVGSPLHF. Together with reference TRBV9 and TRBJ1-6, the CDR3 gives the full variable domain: DSGVTQTPKHLITATGQRVTLRCSPRSGDLSVYWYQQSLDQGLQFLIQYYNGEERAKGNILERFSAQQFPDLHSELNLSSLELGDSALYFCASSETVGSPLHFGNGTRLTVT.

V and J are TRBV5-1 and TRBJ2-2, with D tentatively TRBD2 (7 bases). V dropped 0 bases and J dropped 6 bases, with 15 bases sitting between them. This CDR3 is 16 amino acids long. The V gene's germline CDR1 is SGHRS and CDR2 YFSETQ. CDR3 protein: CASSLGLAGVAGELFF. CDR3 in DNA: TGCGCCAGCAGCTTGGGACTAGCAGGGGTGGCCGGGGAGCTGTTTTTT.

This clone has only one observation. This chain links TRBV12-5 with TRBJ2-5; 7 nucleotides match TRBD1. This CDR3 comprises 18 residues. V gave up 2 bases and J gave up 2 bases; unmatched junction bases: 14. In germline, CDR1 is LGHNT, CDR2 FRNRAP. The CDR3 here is CASGLTNSLTGWQETQYF. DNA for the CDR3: TGTGCTAGTGGTTTGACCAACTCCTTGACAGGGTGGCAAGAGACCCAGTACTTC.

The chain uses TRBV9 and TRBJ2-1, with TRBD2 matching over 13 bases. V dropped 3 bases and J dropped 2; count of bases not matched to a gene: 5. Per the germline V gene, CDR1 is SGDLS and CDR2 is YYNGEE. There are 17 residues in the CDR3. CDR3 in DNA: TGTGCCAGCAGCGAGGGGACTAGCGGGATACCCTACAATGAGCAGTTCTTC. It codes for CASSEGTSGIPYNEQFF.

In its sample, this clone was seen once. The CDR3 here is CASSFLAGNYGYTF. CDR3 DNA sequence: TGTGCCAGCAGTTTTCTCGCAGGAAACTATGGCTACACCTTC. V usage is TRBV28 and J usage is TRBJ1-2; D is ambiguous. Looked up from germline, CDR1 is MDHEN and CDR2 is SYDVKM. The CDR3 spans 14 residues. The V gene lost 3 bases and the J gene lost 2 bases, with 10 bases spanning the gap.